This TCR beta chain was documented in a study of CD8+ T cells in alopecia areata. Germline-derived CDR1 and CDR2 are PRHDT and FYEKMQ (reference sequence). V shed 1 base and J shed 0 bases, with 3 bases lying between them. The CDR3 sequence is 13 residues long. RNA was isolated and reverse transcribed to cDNA, the sequencing template. Profiling relied on immunoSEQ multiplex PCR, and the TCRdb table lists in-frame clones only, not all of them. Altogether about 270,000 clones are present, 60% being singletons, with the ten largest covering 0.75% to 0.95%. Treatment of the sample: oral pan-JAK inhibitor, 5-10 mg twice daily.

The starting material was CD4+ T cells sorted from blood, obtained around week 54, from a patient treated with tofacitinib. The TCR was taken from a human donor with alopecia areata. V usage is TRBV13 and J usage is TRBJ1-1; no clear D. CDR3 loop: CASSLEVNTEAFF. The CDR3 coding sequence is TGTGCCAGCAGCTTAGAGGTGAACACTGAAGCTTTCTTT.